The rows below give T cell receptor beta chains drawn from one sample of a study of cytomegalovirus exposure and HLA in healthy donors. Using immunoSEQ multiplex PCR, the repertoire was profiled, and TCRdb retains in-frame clones only, with some absent. Of roughly 260,000 clones in the sample, around 90% were seen once. What was sequenced was PBMCs. The receptors here all came from a young woman in good health and CMV-seronegative. CDR3s include the opening cysteine and the closing phenylalanine or tryptophan. The order of the fields is D gene, clone size, J gene, V gene, CDR3 length, CDR3 protein, CDR3 DNA. D genes are given only for firm matches. Expanded clones are given a class, and other clones once, few, many or no size at all.

. | . | TRBJ1-4 | TRBV2 | 13 | CASSEDSNEKLFF | TGTGCCAGCAGCGAGGACAGTAATGAAAAACTGTTTTTT
. | . | TRBJ2-2 | TRBV11-2 | 13 | CASSVVRTGELFF | TGTGCCAGCAGTGTAGTCCGGACCGGGGAGCTGTTTTTT
. | . | TRBJ1-2 | TRBV5-6 | 15 | CASNLNSILWYGYTF | TGTGCCAGCAACCTAAATTCAATTTTGTGGTATGGCTACACCTTC
. | . | TRBJ2-5 | TRBV9 | 14 | CASSSRGSPRGQYF | TGTGCCAGCAGCTCTCGGGGGAGCCCTAGGGGCCAGTACTTC
. | once | TRBJ2-5 | TRBV7-9 | 12 | CASSLAGETQYF | TGTGCCAGCAGCTTGGCAGGGGAGACCCAGTACTTC
. | . | TRBJ1-4 | TRBV1 | 15 | CTSSQVGGALGKLFF | TGCACCAGCAGCCAAGTGGGGGGTGCGCTTGGAAAACTGTTTTTT
. | . | TRBJ2-7 | TRBV19 | 15 | CASSSPGTYLHEQYF | TGTGCCAGTAGTAGCCCCGGGACATACCTTCACGAGCAGTACTTC
. | . | TRBJ1-1 | TRBV7-3 | 18 | CANPFWRTRPIQSTEAFF | TGTGCCAACCCCTTTTGGCGAACAAGGCCCATACAGAGCACTGAAGCTTTCTTT
. | . | TRBJ1-4 | TRBV28 | 18 | CASSLGVYRVSPNEKLFF | TGTGCCAGCAGTTTGGGTGTGTACAGGGTTAGCCCTAATGAAAAACTGTTTTTT
TRBD2 | . | TRBJ2-3 | TRBV5-4 | 17 | CASSPGLAGGTTDTQYF | TGTGCCAGCAGCCCGGGACTAGCGGGGGGAACCACAGATACGCAGTATTTT
TRBD1 | . | TRBJ2-7 | TRBV29-1 | 15 | CSVVLFGQGSPEQYF | TGCAGCGTTGTACTATTTGGACAGGGATCTCCGGAGCAGTACTTC
. | . | TRBJ2-2 | TRBV7-3 | 14 | CASSSQEGAGELFF | TGTGCCAGCAGCTCACAGGAAGGGGCCGGGGAGCTGTTTTTT
TRBD1 | few | TRBJ1-2 | TRBV7-9 | 16 | CASSLVGGLTGNGYTF | TGTGCCAGCAGCTTAGTGGGGGGTTTGACAGGGAATGGCTACACCTTC
TRBD2 | . | TRBJ2-1 | TRBV5-6 | 15 | CASSSRLADYNEQFF | TGTGCCAGCAGTTCCCGACTAGCGGACTACAATGAGCAGTTCTTC
TRBD1 | . | TRBJ1-6 | TRBV2 | 14 | CASSEDRVSSPLHF | TGTGCCAGCAGTGAGGACAGGGTGAGTTCACCCCTCCACTTT
TRBD1 | . | TRBJ2-1 | TRBV28 | 14 | CASSHRGPSNEQFF | TGTGCCAGCAGTCACAGGGGTCCCAGCAATGAGCAGTTCTTC
. | . | TRBJ2-1 | TRBV11-2 | 16 | CASNKAAGRTYNEQFF | TGTGCCAGCAACAAAGCGGCTGGACGAACCTACAATGAGCAGTTCTTC